This entry concerns a single TCR beta chain. Clones were sequenced by immunoSEQ multiplex PCR, and TCRdb holds only the in-frame ones, with some missing. The sample includes 350,000 to 450,000 clones, roughly four fifths of them seen just once. Cohort 3 donors counted as recovered after two negative PCRs, clearance, or resolved symptoms. The data belong to a study of blood T cell repertoires in COVID-19. The CDR3 runs 13 residues. The J segment lost 5 bases and the V segment lost 5 bases, leaving 5 bases of the junction unmatched. Germline V gene lookup returns CDR1 MNHEY and CDR2 SVGEGT. The receptor was derived from a woman between 45 and 65 years old who had recovered from COVID-19. The V call is TRBV6-2 or TRBV6-3, the J call TRBJ1-2, with 7 positions matching TRBD1. Sequenced sample: PBMCs or T cells enriched from blood (not recorded which). For the CDR3, the DNA is TGTGCCAGCAGTGACAGGGACCGTTATGGCTACACCTTC. This sequence encodes CASSDRDRYGYTF.